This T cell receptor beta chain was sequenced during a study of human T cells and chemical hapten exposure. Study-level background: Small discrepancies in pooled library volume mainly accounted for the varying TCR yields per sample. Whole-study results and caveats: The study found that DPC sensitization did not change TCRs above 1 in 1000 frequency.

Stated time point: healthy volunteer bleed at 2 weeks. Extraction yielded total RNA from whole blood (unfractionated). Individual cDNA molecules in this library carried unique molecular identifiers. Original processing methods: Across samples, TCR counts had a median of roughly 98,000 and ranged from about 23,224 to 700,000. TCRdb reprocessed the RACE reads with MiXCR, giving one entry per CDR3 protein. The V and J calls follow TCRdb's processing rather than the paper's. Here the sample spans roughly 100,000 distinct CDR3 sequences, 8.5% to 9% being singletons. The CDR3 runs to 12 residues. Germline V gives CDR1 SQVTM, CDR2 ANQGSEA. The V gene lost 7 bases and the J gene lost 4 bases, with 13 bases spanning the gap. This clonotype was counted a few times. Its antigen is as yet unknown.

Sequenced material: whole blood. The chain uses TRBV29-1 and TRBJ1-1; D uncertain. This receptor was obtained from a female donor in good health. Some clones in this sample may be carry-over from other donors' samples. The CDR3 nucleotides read TGCAGCGCCGCAGTAGACCCCACTGAAGCTTTCTTT. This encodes CSAAVDPTEAFF.